A selection of T cell receptor beta chains follows, all from one sample in a study of blood T cell repertoires in COVID-19. Generated by immunoSEQ multiplex PCR, the TCRdb table keeps only in-frame clones and is missing some. The sample carries about 110,000 clones, about 85% recorded once. The specimen was peripheral blood. These receptors all stem from a man in his forties or fifties with acute or convalescent COVID-19. Each CDR3 is given with its conserved first and last residue. Fields, in order: J gene, clone size, V gene, D gene, CDR3 protein, CDR3 DNA. A D gene is named only where the DNA matches it firmly. Size tells how often a clone was seen (once, few, many) or the class of an expanded clone, and some rows leave it out.

TRBJ2-1	NA	TRBV4-1	TRBD1	CASSPIQGSNEQFF	TGCGCCAGCAGCCCGATACAGGGGTCCAATGAGCAGTTCTTC
TRBJ1-2	NA	TRBV19	NA	CASLARGGYGYTF	TGTGCCAGCCTCGCCCGGGGGGGCTATGGCTACACCTTC
TRBJ2-3	NA	TRBV11-3	NA	CASSLEGGFPTDTQYF	TGTGCCAGCAGCTTAGAGGGCGGGTTCCCCACAGATACGCAGTATTTT
TRBJ1-6	NA	TRBV9	NA	CASSGGLENSPLHF	TGTGCCAGCAGCGGGGGCCTAGAGAATTCACCCCTCCACTTT
TRBJ1-2	few	TRBV29-1	NA	CSVDPAGAQLYGYTF	TGCAGCGTTGATCCAGCAGGGGCGCAACTGTATGGCTACACCTTC
TRBJ1-2	few	TRBV30	NA	CAWSSGANYGYTF	TGTGCCTGGAGTTCAGGGGCAAACTATGGCTACACCTTC
TRBJ1-2	NA	TRBV16	NA	CASSQSRTDLSHYGYTF	TGTGCCAGCAGCCAATCCCGGACAGATCTCAGCCATTATGGCTACACCTTC
TRBJ2-5	NA	TRBV7-3	NA	CASSLTGGQETQYF	TGTGCCAGCAGCTTAACGGGAGGACAAGAGACCCAGTACTTC
TRBJ2-4	few	TRBV5-6	NA	CASSLERFELIAKNIQYF	TGTGCCAGCAGCTTGGAGCGGTTCGAGTTAATAGCCAAAAACATTCAGTACTTC
TRBJ2-2	NA	TRBV28	TRBD2	CASSPRLLAGGVTGELFF	TGTGCCAGCAGCCCTCGCTTGCTAGCGGGGGGTGTCACCGGGGAGCTGTTTTTT
TRBJ1-1	few	TRBV21-1	NA	CASSPSDRNNTEAFF	TGTGCCAGCAGCCCCTCGGACAGGAACAACACTGAAGCTTTCTTT
TRBJ2-3	once	TRBV5-1	NA	CASSAQASGVGDTQYF	TGCGCCAGCAGCGCCCAGGCTTCAGGGGTAGGAGATACGCAGTATTTT
TRBJ2-3	NA	TRBV5-1	NA	CASSGQATDTQYF	TGCGCCAGCAGCGGCCAGGCAACCGATACGCAGTATTTT
TRBJ1-2	NA	TRBV2	NA	CASRKQGDYGYTF	TGTGCCAGCAGAAAACAGGGAGATTATGGCTACACCTTC
TRBJ1-2	NA	TRBV2	NA	CASSRGPSNYGYTF	TGTGCCAGTTCGCGGGGGCCAAGTAACTATGGCTACACCTTC
TRBJ2-2	NA	TRBV2	NA	CASSVARTGELFF	TGTGCCAGCAGTGTCGCGCGCACCGGGGAGCTGTTTTTT
TRBJ1-3	NA	TRBV2	NA	CASSEGTANSGNTIYF	TGTGCCAGCAGTGAGGGCACCGCTAACTCTGGAAACACCATATATTTT
TRBJ1-2	NA	TRBV4-1	NA	CASSQDYSTAISFNYGYTF	TGCGCCAGCAGCCAAGATTATTCGACAGCCATTTCTTTTAACTATGGCTACACCTTC
TRBJ2-1	once	TRBV12-3/TRBV12-4	NA	CASSLGSEQFF	TGTGCCAGCAGTTTAGGGAGTGAGCAGTTCTTC
TRBJ1-1	NA	TRBV5-1	NA	CASSLDSPTEAFF	TGCGCCAGCAGCTTGGACTCTCCCACTGAAGCTTTCTTT
TRBJ2-1	few	TRBV6-1	NA	CASSEAVLADYNEQFF	TGTGCCAGCAGTGAAGCTGTCCTGGCAGACTACAATGAGCAGTTCTTC
TRBJ1-1	NA	TRBV2	TRBD1	CASSWTGGDTEAFF	TGTGCCAGCAGCTGGACAGGGGGAGACACTGAAGCTTTCTTT
TRBJ1-5	NA	TRBV6-5	NA	CASSYSQNQPQHF	TGTGCCAGCAGTTACTCCCAGAATCAGCCCCAGCATTTT
TRBJ1-2	NA	TRBV2	NA	CASSGTEGFYGYTF	TGTGCCAGCAGTGGGACGGAGGGGTTTTATGGCTACACCTTC
TRBJ2-3	NA	TRBV5-1	NA	CASSLDQVTDTQYF	TGCGCCAGCAGCTTGGACCAGGTCACAGATACGCAGTATTTT
TRBJ2-3	NA	TRBV29-1	TRBD1	CSGLGQGGQTDTQYF	TGCAGCGGACTTGGACAGGGGGGTCAGACAGATACGCAGTATTTT
TRBJ2-7	NA	TRBV28	NA	CASSRQTYEQYF	TGTGCCAGCAGTCGACAGACCTACGAGCAGTACTTC
TRBJ1-2	few	TRBV7-8	TRBD1	CASSPGQPPDGYTF	TGTGCCAGCAGCCCGGGACAGCCTCCGGATGGCTACACCTTC
TRBJ1-6	NA	TRBV5-1	TRBD1	CASSHTGDDSPLHF	TGCGCCAGCAGCCATACAGGGGACGACTCACCCCTCCACTTT
TRBJ2-2	NA	TRBV3-1/TRBV3-2	NA	CASSPSTATGELFF	TGTGCCAGCAGCCCATCGACAGCTACCGGGGAGCTGTTTTTT
TRBJ1-1	once	TRBV11-2	NA	CASSLDLPVGGEKYTEAFF	TGTGCCAGCAGCTTAGATCTCCCGGTTGGCGGGGAGAAATACACTGAAGCTTTCTTT
TRBJ1-3	NA	TRBV3-1/TRBV3-2	NA	CASSQTGNTIYF	TGTGCCAGCAGCCAGACAGGAAACACCATATATTTT
TRBJ2-2	NA	TRBV5-1	TRBD1	CASSLQGAGTGELFF	TGCGCCAGCAGCTTACAGGGGGCGGGCACCGGGGAGCTGTTTTTT
TRBJ1-4	once	TRBV4-1	TRBD1	CASSQVYRDSNEKLFF	TGCGCCAGCAGCCAAGTTTACCGGGACAGTAATGAAAAACTGTTTTTT
TRBJ2-1	NA	TRBV15	TRBD2	CATSRDSGGAGEQFF	TGTGCCACCAGCAGAGATAGCGGGGGGGCGGGTGAGCAGTTCTTC
TRBJ1-6	NA	TRBV10-3	NA	CAISVNVNNSPLHF	TGTGCCATCAGTGTTAATGTTAATAATTCACCCCTCCACTTT
TRBJ1-6	NA	TRBV5-1	NA	CASSLLEQKNSPLHF	TGCGCCAGCAGCTTGCTCGAACAGAAGAACTCACCCCTCCACTTT
TRBJ2-7	NA	TRBV30	NA	CAWSVRGEQYF	TGTGCCTGGAGTGTTAGGGGCGAGCAGTACTTC
TRBJ1-3	NA	TRBV9	NA	CASSATGLSGNTIYF	TGTGCCAGCAGCGCAACAGGCCTCTCTGGAAACACCATATATTTT
TRBJ2-1	NA	TRBV18	NA	CASSPGTLGGEQFF	TGTGCCAGCTCACCTGGGACTTTGGGTGGGGAGCAGTTCTTC
TRBJ2-2	NA	TRBV7-3	TRBD1	CASSPNRGHGELFF	TGTGCCAGCAGTCCGAACAGGGGGCACGGGGAGCTGTTTTTT
TRBJ2-1	NA	TRBV11-2	NA	CASSLIAGAYNEQFF	TGTGCCAGCAGCTTAATCGCGGGGGCTTACAATGAGCAGTTCTTC
TRBJ1-1	once	TRBV27	TRBD1	CASYHEFWTGITFF	TGTGCCAGCTACCACGAATTCTGGACAGGGATAACTTTCTTT
TRBJ2-7	NA	TRBV2	NA	CASSPGDRSYEQYF	TGTGCCAGCAGTCCAGGGGATCGTTCCTACGAGCAGTACTTC
TRBJ1-3	NA	TRBV5-4	NA	CASSALGSPNTIYF	TGTGCCAGCAGTGCCCTTGGCAGTCCAAACACCATATATTTT
TRBJ1-1	NA	TRBV4-1	NA	CASSQDVGERTEAFF	TGCGCCAGCAGCCAAGATGTAGGGGAACGGACTGAAGCTTTCTTT
TRBJ1-2	NA	TRBV19	TRBD1	CASSIETGEIHGYTF	TGTGCCAGTAGTATAGAGACAGGGGAGATTCATGGCTACACCTTC
TRBJ1-2	few	TRBV5-4	TRBD1	CASSSTGVEGYTF	TGTGCCAGCAGCTCTACAGGGGTGGAGGGCTACACCTTC
TRBJ1-2	NA	TRBV28	NA	CASSLGGVGGGYTF	TGTGCCAGCTCCTTGGGGGGGGTAGGAGGAGGCTACACCTTC
TRBJ2-7	once	TRBV4-1	TRBD2	CASSHTSSGGASGEQYF	TGCGCCAGCAGCCACACCTCCAGCGGGGGGGCCTCGGGCGAGCAGTACTTC
TRBJ1-2	NA	TRBV29-1	TRBD1	CSVGWRQGAGGYTF	TGCAGCGTTGGGTGGAGACAGGGGGCTGGGGGCTACACCTTC
TRBJ2-7	NA	TRBV5-1	NA	CASSPNTGNGEQYF	TGCGCCAGCAGCCCGAACACAGGGAACGGCGAGCAGTACTTC
TRBJ2-1	NA	TRBV6-1	NA	CASSELGGQFF	TGTGCCAGCAGTGAGCTGGGGGGGCAGTTCTTC